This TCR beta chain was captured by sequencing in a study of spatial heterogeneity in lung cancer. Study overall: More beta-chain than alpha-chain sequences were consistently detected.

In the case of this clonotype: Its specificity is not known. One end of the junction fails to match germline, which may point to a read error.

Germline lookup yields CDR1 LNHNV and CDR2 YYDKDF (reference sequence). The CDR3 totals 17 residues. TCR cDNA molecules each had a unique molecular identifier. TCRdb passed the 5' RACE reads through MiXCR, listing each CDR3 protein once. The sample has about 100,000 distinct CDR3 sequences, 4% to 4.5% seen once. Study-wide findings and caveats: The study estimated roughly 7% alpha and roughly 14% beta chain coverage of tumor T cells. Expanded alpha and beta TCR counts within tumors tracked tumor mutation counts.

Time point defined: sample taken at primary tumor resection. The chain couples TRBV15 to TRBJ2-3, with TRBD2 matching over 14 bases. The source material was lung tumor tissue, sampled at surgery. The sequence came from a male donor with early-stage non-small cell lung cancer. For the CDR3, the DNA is TGTGTCACCAGCAGAGTTGGGACTAGCGGGAGTGGAGATACGCAGTATTTT. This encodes CVTSRVGTSGSGDTQYF. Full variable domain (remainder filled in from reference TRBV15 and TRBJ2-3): DAMVIQNPRYQVTQFGKPVTLSCSQTLNHNVMYWYQQKSSQAPKLLFHYYDKDFNNEADTPDNFQSRRPNTSFCFLDIRSPGLGDTAMYLCVTSRVGTSGSGDTQYFGPGTRLTVL.